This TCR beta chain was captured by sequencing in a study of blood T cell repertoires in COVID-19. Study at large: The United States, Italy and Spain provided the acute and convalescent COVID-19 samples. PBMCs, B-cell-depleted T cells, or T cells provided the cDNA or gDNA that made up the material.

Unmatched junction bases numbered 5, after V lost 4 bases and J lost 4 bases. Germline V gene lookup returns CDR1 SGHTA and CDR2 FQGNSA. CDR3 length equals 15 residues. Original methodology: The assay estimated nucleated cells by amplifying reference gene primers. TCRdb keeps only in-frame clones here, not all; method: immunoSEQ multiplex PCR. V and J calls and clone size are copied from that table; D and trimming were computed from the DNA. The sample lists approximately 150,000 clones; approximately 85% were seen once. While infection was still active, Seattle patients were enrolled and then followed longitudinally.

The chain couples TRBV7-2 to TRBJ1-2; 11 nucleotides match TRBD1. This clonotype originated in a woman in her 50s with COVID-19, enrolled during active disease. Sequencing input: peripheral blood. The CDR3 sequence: CASSSGQGALYGYTF. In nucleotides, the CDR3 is TGTGCCAGCAGCTCAGGACAGGGGGCCCTCTATGGCTACACCTTC.